Listed here are 10 T cell receptor beta chains from one sample, sequenced in a study of OX40 agonist ivuxolimab in advanced cancers. TCRdb's copy holds only in-frame clones and misses some; the assay was immunoSEQ multiplex PCR. The table lists about 36,000 clones, approximately 79% of them singletons, with approximately 12% in the top ten. This specimen consisted of CD4+ or CD8+ T cells sorted from blood, obtained in a trial of the OX40 agonist ivuxolimab. The receptors were gathered from an adult with an advanced solid tumor such as melanoma, head and neck, liver or kidney cancer.

This clone was detected once. The V and J genes are TRBV6-1 and TRBJ2-3; 7 positions match TRBD2. Germline V CDR1 and CDR2: MNHNS, SASEGT. The CDR3 length is 15 residues. V shed 6 bases, J shed 3 bases, and the junction held 9 bases outside the gene matches. Here the CDR3 reads CASRGRTGGTDTQYF. The CDR3, as DNA: TGTGCCAGCAGGGGGCGGACCGGGGGGACAGATACGCAGTATTTT.

The chain joins TRBV18 to TRBJ2-2, with a tentative D call TRBD2 (6 bases). The ends were cut back, 3 bases at V and 6 bases at J, with 11 bases in the middle. The CDR3 consists of 14 residues. CDR1 and CDR2 (germline): KGHSH, LQKENI. Here the CDR3 reads CASSPPWGAGELFF. The CDR3 nucleotides read TGTGCCAGCTCACCCCCTTGGGGGGCCGGGGAGCTGTTTTTT.

A single count supports this clone. This chain uses TRBV10-3 with TRBJ2-3, with 8 bases that match TRBD2. The CDR3 has 16 amino acids. Trimming at V came to 11 bases and at J to 2 bases, leaving 15 bases not matched to a gene. Germline-derived CDR1 and CDR2 are ENHRY and SYGVKD. This CDR3 is CAASLEAGETTDTQYF. CDR3 sequence (DNA): TGTGCCGCCTCCCTAGAAGCGGGGGAAACCACAGATACGCAGTATTTT.

This sequence joins TRBV11-2 and TRBJ1-1; D gene uncertain. The CDR3 covers 15 residues. Germline values: CDR1 SGHAT, CDR2 FQNNGV. V was trimmed by 2 bases and J by 1 base, leaving 11 bases between them. CDR3 DNA sequence: TGTGCCAGCAGCTTAATCGGTCGGGAGAACACTGAAGCTTTCTTT. It yields the protein CASSLIGRENTEAFF.

The chain employs TRBV5-1 and TRBJ1-6; maybe TRBD1 (5 bases). Germline V gene data show CDR1 as SGHRS and CDR2 as YFSETQ. V was clipped by 2 bases and J by 6 bases, with 12 bases between them. The CDR3 covers 15 residues. The CDR3 protein is CASSFMQGRNSPLHF. In nucleotides, the CDR3 is TGCGCCAGCAGCTTTATGCAGGGTCGTAATTCACCCCTCCACTTT.

The chain employs TRBV4-1 and TRBJ1-2, with 12 bases fitting TRBD1. V dropped 4 bases and J dropped 8; count of bases not matched to a gene: 8. Germline V gene lookup returns CDR1 MGHRA and CDR2 YSYEKL. The CDR3 contains 15 residues. As DNA, the CDR3 is TGCGCCAGCAGCCCATACGGGACAGGGGGCAGAGGCTACACCTTC. It translates to CASSPYGTGGRGYTF.

This chain uses TRBV28 with TRBJ2-7; possibly TRBD1 for D (6 bases). V lost 4 bases, J lost 2 bases, and 12 bases lay in between. This CDR3 has 14 residues. Germline CDR1 and CDR2: MDHEN and SYDVKM. This CDR3 is CASSSYRDTYEQYF. The CDR3, as DNA: TGTGCCAGCAGTTCCTACAGGGATACCTACGAGCAGTACTTC.

CDR3: CAWSFRKGDSRYF. The DNA for the CDR3 is TGTGCCTGGAGTTTTAGAAAAGGTGATTCTCGATATTTT. V usage is TRBV30 and J usage is TRBJ1-3; D unclear. Trimming removed 2 bases at V and 15 bases at J, with 20 bases between. Looked up from germline, CDR1 is GTSNPN and CDR2 is SVGIG (reference sequence). The CDR3 loop spans 13 amino acids.

The chain couples TRBV7-9 to TRBJ1-4; perhaps TRBD1 as D (6 bases). Germline CDR1 reads SEHNR; CDR2 reads FQNEAQ (reference sequence). The CDR3 extends over 16 amino acids. V was cut by 3 bases and J by 2 bases, with 13 bases left in between. The DNA of the CDR3 is TGTGCCAGCAGCTTGGGATACAGGGAGACTAATGAAAAACTGTTTTTT. This codes for CASSLGYRETNEKLFF.

The chain combines TRBV5-5 with TRBJ1-3, with no clear D. CDR3 length equals 15 residues. CDR1 is SGHKS, CDR2 YYEKEE, per germline (reference sequence). Deletions cut 0 bases from V and 7 bases from J, with 14 bases between. The CDR3 DNA reads as TGTGCCAGCAGCTTGGAAAGCAGTCGGACGAACACCATATATTTT. This codes for CASSLESSRTNTIYF.